This passage covers 3 T cell receptor beta chains from one sample sequenced in a study of blood T cell repertoires in COVID-19. The data were produced by immunoSEQ multiplex PCR, yet TCRdb's version contains in-frame clones alone and is incomplete. This sample has tens of thousands of clones, with about 85% found just once. Sequencing was done on a sample of peripheral blood. Source of these receptors: a man in his 70s with acute or convalescent COVID-19.

This clone has only one observation. The chain joins TRBV9 to TRBJ1-1; a weak D match, TRBD1 (5 bases). Per germline, CDR1 SGDLS and CDR2 YYNGEE. This CDR3 contains 14 residues. Trimming removed 4 bases from V and 1 base from J, with 11 bases in between. The CDR3 region has the DNA TGTGCCAGCAGCCCGCTGGGGGGGAACACTGAAGCTTTCTTT. Translated: CASSPLGGNTEAFF.

The chain recombines TRBV19 with TRBJ2-5; 8 nucleotides align to TRBD2. The CDR3 sequence is 16 residues long. Per germline, CDR1 LNHDA and CDR2 SQIVND (reference sequence). V lost 5 bases and J lost 5; bases outside the gene matches: 13. The CDR3 loop reads CASSGPSGGPWETQYF. In DNA, the CDR3 is TGTGCCAGTAGTGGGCCTTCGGGGGGGCCTTGGGAGACCCAGTACTTC.

This clone occurred once. The genes are TRBV6-2 or TRBV6-3 and TRBJ1-4; 9 bases line up with TRBD1. After removal of 2 bases from V and 5 bases from J, the junction contained 3 bases not matched to a gene. Germline V gene data show CDR1 as MNHEY and CDR2 as SVGEGT. This CDR3 has 15 residues. Written as DNA, the CDR3 is TGTGCCAGCAGTTACAGAGGACAGGGGAATGAAAAACTGTTTTTT. It specifies CASSYRGQGNEKLFF.